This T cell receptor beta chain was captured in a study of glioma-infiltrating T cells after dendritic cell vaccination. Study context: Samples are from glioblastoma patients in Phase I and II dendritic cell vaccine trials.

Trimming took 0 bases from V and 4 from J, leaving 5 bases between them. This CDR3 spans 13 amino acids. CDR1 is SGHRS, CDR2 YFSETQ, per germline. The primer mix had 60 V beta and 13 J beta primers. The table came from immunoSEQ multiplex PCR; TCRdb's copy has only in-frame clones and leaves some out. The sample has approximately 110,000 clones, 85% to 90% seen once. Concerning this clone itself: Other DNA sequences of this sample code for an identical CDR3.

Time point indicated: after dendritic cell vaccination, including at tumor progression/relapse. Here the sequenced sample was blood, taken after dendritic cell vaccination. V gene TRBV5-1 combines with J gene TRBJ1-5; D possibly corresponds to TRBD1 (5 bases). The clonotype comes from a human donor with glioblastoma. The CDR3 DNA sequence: TGCGCCAGCAGCTTGGGACAGAATCAGCCCCAGCATTTT. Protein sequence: CASSLGQNQPQHF.